These 11 T cell receptor beta chains were sequenced from one sample in a study of blood T cell repertoires in COVID-19. Clones were sequenced by immunoSEQ multiplex PCR, and TCRdb holds only the in-frame ones, with some missing. Of tens of thousands of clones in the sample, 80% to 90% are singletons; the top ten hold 15% to 20%. Sequences were obtained from peripheral blood. Every receptor here comes from a woman aged 55-75 years with COVID-19, enrolled during active disease.

The gene calls are TRBV11-2 and TRBJ2-1; D gene uncertain. The germline CDR1 and CDR2 sequences are SGHAT and FQNNGV. V gave up 5 bases and J gave up 10 bases, with 12 bases separating them. The CDR3 length is 12 residues. The CDR3 loop reads CASSVPVTEQFF. The CDR3 nucleotides read TGTGCCAGCAGCGTCCCAGTCACGGAGCAGTTCTTC.

This clone occurred once. The J gene is TRBJ2-3, the V gene TRBV6-5; 8 bases line up with TRBD1. CDR3 length: 15 residues. V shed 7 bases and J 6 bases; nucleotides not matched to a gene: 12. Germline loops: CDR1 MNHEY, CDR2 SVGAGI. Here the CDR3 reads CASTHLAAGGDTQYF. The CDR3 DNA reads TGTGCCAGCACCCATCTGGCGGCAGGGGGCGATACGCAGTATTTT.

CDR3 in DNA: TGTGCCACCCAGGCTCGCAATGAGCAGTTCTTC. Its protein is CATQARNEQFF. The rearrangement links TRBV28 to TRBJ2-1; no reliable D call. Germline V CDR1 and CDR2: MDHEN, SYDVKM. The CDR3 has 11 residues. Trimming removed 10 bases at V and 6 bases at J, with 10 bases between.

The V and J genes are TRBV11-3 and TRBJ2-7, with D possibly matching TRBD2 (7 bases). CDR1 and CDR2 (germline): SGHNT, YENEEA. The CDR3 consists of 11 residues. Trimming stripped 5 bases from V and 12 bases from J, with 14 bases between. For the CDR3, the DNA is TGTGCCAGCAGCAGGGGGGGCAGACGGTACTTC. The encoded protein is CASSRGGRRYF.

The chain combines TRBV6-1 with TRBJ1-5; D not resolved. Germline loops: CDR1 MNHNS, CDR2 SASEGT. Trimming removed 3 bases at V and 0 bases at J, with 18 bases between. This CDR3 contains 18 residues. The CDR3 reads CASSEPRFLGDSNQPQHF. The CDR3 DNA sequence: TGTGCCAGCAGTGAGCCCAGATTTCTCGGGGATAGCAATCAGCCCCAGCATTTT.

This rearrangement joins TRBV23-1 to TRBJ2-5; tentative D call: TRBD1 (6 bases). TRBV23-1 has ORF status, its function being uncertain. V lost 2 bases, J lost 3 bases, and 28 bases lay in between. The CDR3 sequence is 20 residues long. The CDR3 loop is CASSQPHRAILKLAKETQYF. The CDR3, as DNA: TGCGCCAGCAGTCAACCCCACAGGGCTATCCTTAAGCTGGCAAAAGAGACCCAGTACTTC.

The chain is built from TRBV7-2 and TRBJ2-1; 12 positions match TRBD2. Germline CDR1 is SGHTA and CDR2 is FQGNSA. V dropped 3 bases and J dropped 4; count of bases not matched to a gene: 7. This CDR3 is 17 amino acids long. The CDR3 loop reads CASSLATSGSIYNEQFF. DNA of the CDR3: TGTGCCAGCAGCTTGGCGACTAGCGGGAGTATTTACAATGAGCAGTTCTTC. The complete variable domain, with remaining parts taken from reference TRBV7-2 and TRBJ2-1, reads GAGVSQSPSNKVTEKGKDVELRCDPISGHTALYWYRQSLGQGLEFLIYFQGNSAPDKSGLPSDRFSAERTGGSVSTLTIQRTQQEDSAVYLCASSLATSGSIYNEQFFGPGTRLTVL.

This clone was detected a few times. For the CDR3, the DNA is TGTGCCAGCAGCTCCTGGGACAGGGGGCTTACCGGGGAGCTGTTTTTT. Protein product: CASSSWDRGLTGELFF. The chain is built from TRBV14 and TRBJ2-2; 12 bases fit TRBD1. The CDR3 covers 16 residues. Trimming cost V 5 bases and J 5 bases; bases outside gene matches: 6. In germline, CDR1 is SGHDN, CDR2 FVKESK. The full variable domain, with the rest looked up from reference TRBV14 and TRBJ2-2, is EAGVTQFPSHSVIEKGQTVTLRCDPISGHDNLYWYRRVMGKEIKFLLHFVKESKQDESGMPNNRFLAERTGGTYSTLKVQPAELEDSGVYFCASSSWDRGLTGELFFGEGSRLTVL.

The chain carries TRBV7-2 and TRBJ1-1; 8 bases agree with TRBD1. The germline gives CDR1 SGHTA, CDR2 FQGNSA. The V and J ends lost 3 bases and 6 bases, in that order; junction bases with no gene match: 3. This CDR3 is 13 amino acids long. The chain's CDR3 is CASSFDRGPEAFF. The CDR3, as DNA: TGTGCCAGCAGCTTTGACAGGGGACCTGAAGCTTTCTTT.

The gene calls are TRBV7-2 and TRBJ1-5; D not certain. Germline CDR1 is SGHTA and CDR2 is FQGNSA. Trimming removed 1 base from V and 7 bases from J, with 11 bases in between. The CDR3 extends over 14 amino acids. Written as DNA, the CDR3 is TGTGCCAGCAGCTTAGGTGGGTCAGGACAGCCCCAGCATTTT. Protein: CASSLGGSGQPQHF.

This CDR3 reads CASSGQTGVGKQFF. CDR3 bases: TGCGCCAGCAGCGGGCAGACAGGGGTAGGCAAGCAGTTCTTC. The chain links TRBV5-1 to TRBJ2-1, with 8 bases fitting TRBD1. Germline V lookup: CDR1 SGHRS, CDR2 YFSETQ. CDR3 size: 14 residues. With 4 bases clipped from V and 11 bases from J, the junction kept 11 bases outside the gene matches.